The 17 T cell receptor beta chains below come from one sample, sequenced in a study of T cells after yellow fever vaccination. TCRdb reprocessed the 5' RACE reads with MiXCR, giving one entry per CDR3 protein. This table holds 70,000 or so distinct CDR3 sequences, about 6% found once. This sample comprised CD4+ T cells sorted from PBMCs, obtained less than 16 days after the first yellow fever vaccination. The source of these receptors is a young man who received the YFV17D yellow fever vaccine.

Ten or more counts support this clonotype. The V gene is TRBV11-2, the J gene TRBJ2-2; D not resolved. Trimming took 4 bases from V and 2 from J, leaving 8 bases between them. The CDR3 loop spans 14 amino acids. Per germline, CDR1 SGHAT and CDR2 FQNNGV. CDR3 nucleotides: TGTGCCAGCAGCTCCGAGATTAACACCGGGGAGCTGTTTTTT. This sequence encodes CASSSEINTGELFF.

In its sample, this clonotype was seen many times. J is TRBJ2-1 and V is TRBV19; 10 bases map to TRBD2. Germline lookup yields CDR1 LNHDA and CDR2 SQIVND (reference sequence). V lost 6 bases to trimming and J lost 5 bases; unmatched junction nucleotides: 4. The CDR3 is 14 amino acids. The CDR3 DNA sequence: TGTGCCAGTAGGCCGGGACTAGCGAACAATGAGCAGTTCTTC. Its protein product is CASRPGLANNEQFF. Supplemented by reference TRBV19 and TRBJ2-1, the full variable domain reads DGGITQSPKYLFRKEGQNVTLSCEQNLNHDAMYWYRQDPGQGLRLIYYSQIVNDFQKGDIAEGYSVSREKKESFPLTVTSAQKNPTAFYLCASRPGLANNEQFFGPGTRLTVL.

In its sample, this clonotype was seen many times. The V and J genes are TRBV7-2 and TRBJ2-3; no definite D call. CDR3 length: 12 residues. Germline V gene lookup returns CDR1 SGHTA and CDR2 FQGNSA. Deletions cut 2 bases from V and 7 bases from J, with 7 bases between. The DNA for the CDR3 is TGTGCCAGCAGCTTAAGTTTAAATACGCAGTATTTT. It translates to CASSLSLNTQYF.

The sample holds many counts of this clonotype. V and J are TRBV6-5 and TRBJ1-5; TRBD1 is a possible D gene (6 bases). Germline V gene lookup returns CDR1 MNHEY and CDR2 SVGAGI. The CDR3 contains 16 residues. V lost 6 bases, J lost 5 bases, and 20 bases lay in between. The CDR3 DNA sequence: TGTGCCAGCAGCAACGGGGGGGCCTGGATCGATCAGCCCCAGCATTTT. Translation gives CASSNGGAWIDQPQHF.

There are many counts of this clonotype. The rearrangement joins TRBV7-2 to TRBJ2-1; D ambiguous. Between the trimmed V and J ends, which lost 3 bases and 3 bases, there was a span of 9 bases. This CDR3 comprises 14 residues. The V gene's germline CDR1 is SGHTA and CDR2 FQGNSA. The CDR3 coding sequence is TGTGCCAGCAGCTTCCAGGTTCTCTACAATGAGCAGTTCTTC. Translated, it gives CASSFQVLYNEQFF.

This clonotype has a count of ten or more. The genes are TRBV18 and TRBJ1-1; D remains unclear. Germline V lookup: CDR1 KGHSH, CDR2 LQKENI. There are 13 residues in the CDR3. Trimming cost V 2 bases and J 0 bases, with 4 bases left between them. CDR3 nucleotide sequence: TGTGCCAGCTCACCAGGGGTGAACACTGAAGCTTTCTTT. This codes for CASSPGVNTEAFF.

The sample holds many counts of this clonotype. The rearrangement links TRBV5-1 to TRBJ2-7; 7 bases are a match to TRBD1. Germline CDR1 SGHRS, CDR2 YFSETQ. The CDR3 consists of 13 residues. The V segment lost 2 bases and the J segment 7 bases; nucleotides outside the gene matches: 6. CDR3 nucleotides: TGCGCCAGCAGCTTCCAGGACAGGATAGAGCAGTACTTC. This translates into CASSFQDRIEQYF.

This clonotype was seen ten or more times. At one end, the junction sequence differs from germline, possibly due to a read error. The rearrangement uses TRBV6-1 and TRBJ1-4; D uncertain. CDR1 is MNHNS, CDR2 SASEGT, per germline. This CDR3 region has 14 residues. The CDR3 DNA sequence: TGTGCCAGCAGAGAAGGGCCCTGGGATGAAAAACTGTTTTTT. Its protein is CASREGPWDEKLFF.

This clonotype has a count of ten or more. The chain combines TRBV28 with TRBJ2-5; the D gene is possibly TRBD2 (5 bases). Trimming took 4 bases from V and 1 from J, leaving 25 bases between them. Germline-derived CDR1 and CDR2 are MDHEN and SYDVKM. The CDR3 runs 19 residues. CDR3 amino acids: CASSWFDLSGVEGQETQYF. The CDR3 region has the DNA TGTGCCAGCAGTTGGTTCGACCTCTCTGGGGTCGAGGGCCAAGAGACCCAGTACTTC.

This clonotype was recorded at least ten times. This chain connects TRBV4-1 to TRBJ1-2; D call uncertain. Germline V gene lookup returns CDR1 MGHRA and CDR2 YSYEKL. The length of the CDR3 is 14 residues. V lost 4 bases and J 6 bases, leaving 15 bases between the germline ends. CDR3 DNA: TGCGCCAGCAGCCGGATGACGGGCTGGGATGGCTACACCTTC. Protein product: CASSRMTGWDGYTF.

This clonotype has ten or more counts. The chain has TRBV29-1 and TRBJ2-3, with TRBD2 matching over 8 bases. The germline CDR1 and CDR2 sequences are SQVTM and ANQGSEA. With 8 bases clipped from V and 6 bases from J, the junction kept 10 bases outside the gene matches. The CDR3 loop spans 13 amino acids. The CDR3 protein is CSLIPGLGDTQYF. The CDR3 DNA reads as TGCAGCTTGATACCGGGACTAGGCGATACGCAGTATTTT.

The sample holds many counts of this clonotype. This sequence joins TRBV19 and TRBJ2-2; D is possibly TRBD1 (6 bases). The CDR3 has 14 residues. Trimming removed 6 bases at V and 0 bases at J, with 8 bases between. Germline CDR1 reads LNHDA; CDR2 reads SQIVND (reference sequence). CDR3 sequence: CASRRTANTGELFF. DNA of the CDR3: TGTGCCAGTAGGCGGACAGCGAACACCGGGGAGCTGTTTTTT.

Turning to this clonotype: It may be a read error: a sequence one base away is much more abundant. In nucleotides, the CDR3 is TGTGCCGGCAGTTATAGACTGGGGGAAAAACTGTTTTTT. Its protein is CAGSYRLGEKLFF. J is TRBJ1-4 and V is TRBV6-5; no definite D call. CDR3 length: 13 amino acids. From germline, CDR1 is MNHEY and CDR2 SVGAGI.

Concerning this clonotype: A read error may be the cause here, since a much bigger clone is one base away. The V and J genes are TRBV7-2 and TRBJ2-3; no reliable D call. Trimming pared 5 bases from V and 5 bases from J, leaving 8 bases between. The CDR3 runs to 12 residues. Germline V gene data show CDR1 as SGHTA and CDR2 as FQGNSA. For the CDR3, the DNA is TGTGCCAGCAGCCTGAGGATAGATACGCAGTATTTT. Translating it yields CASSLRIDTQYF.

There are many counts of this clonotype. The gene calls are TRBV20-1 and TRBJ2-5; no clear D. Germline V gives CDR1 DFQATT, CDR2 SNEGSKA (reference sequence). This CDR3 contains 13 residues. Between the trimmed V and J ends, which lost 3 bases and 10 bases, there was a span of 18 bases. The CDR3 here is CSASPHPRSIQYF. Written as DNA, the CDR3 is TGCAGTGCTAGTCCCCACCCTCGTTCGATCCAGTACTTC.

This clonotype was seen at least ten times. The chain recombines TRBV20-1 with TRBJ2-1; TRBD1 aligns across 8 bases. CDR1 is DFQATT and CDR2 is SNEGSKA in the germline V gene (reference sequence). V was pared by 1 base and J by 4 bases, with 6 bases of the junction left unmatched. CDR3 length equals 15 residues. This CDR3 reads CSARVRTGPYNEQFF. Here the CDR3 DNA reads TGCAGTGCTAGAGTTCGGACAGGGCCTTACAATGAGCAGTTCTTC.

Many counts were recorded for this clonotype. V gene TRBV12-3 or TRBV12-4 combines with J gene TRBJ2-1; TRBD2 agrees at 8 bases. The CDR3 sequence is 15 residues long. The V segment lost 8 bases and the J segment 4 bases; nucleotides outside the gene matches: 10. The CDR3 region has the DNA TGTGCCAGCCGCGCATCTAGCGGGCCTTACAATGAGCAGTTCTTC. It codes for CASRASSGPYNEQFF.